A selection of T cell receptor beta chains follows, all from one sample in a study of blood T cell repertoires in COVID-19. Clones were read by immunoSEQ multiplex PCR, and TCRdb kept only the in-frame ones, dropping some. Of about 85,000 clones listed, 87% are singletons. Sequenced input: peripheral blood. These TCRs come from a man between 60 and 70 years old with acute or convalescent COVID-19. Both conserved end residues are trimmed from each CDR3. For some rows the clone size is stated as once, few or many, or as a class when expanded; others skip it.

clone_size | v_call | cdr3_aa
. | TRBV15 | ATSRGAGQGYEQY
few | TRBV27 | ASRPTLPNTEAF
. | TRBV18 | ASSPDRASEAF
. | TRBV27 | ASRPPTRDRVSYEQY
. | TRBV9 | ASSAGFDTEAF
. | TRBV6-2/TRBV6-3 | ASSDGPGTGIGGYT
. | TRBV6-6 | ASSYGGGASTYEQY
. | TRBV7-2 | ASSLVVTGDQPQH
. | TRBV6-1 | ASSEGQAYGYT
. | TRBV6-5 | ASSRRGGAYNEQF
. | TRBV7-9 | ASSLAGGTSTDTQY
. | TRBV2 | ASTVPLSQETWGTQY
. | TRBV7-2 | ASSLGRGTYEQY
. | TRBV3-1/TRBV3-2 | ASSPSQSPGPNSPLH
. | TRBV5-4 | ASSFPDFSTDTQY
. | TRBV5-5 | ASSPGGLAKNIQY
. | TRBV29-1 | SVAKGTDTEAF
. | TRBV5-4 | ASSLGLAGGTNTGELF
. | TRBV27 | ASSRTALGDEAF
. | TRBV6-5 | ASYNSGGQYYEQY
. | TRBV27 | ASSYTGQGRSNYGYT
. | TRBV3-1/TRBV3-2 | ASSHERDTEAF
. | TRBV21-1 | ASSKVRQGLTEAF
. | TRBV11-2 | ASSSGQTMNTEAF
. | TRBV7-8 | ASSLVSDERAF
. | TRBV6-5 | ASSFPGGTEAF
few | TRBV4-1 | ASSQEWRGGADTQY
. | TRBV6-5 | ASSYGTTMNTEAF
. | TRBV6-5 | ASSFDRLGQPQH
. | TRBV7-9 | ASSLAAYGYT
. | TRBV11-3 | ASSLGGEAYEQY
. | TRBV30 | AWSTGQNNSPLH
. | TRBV7-2 | ASSLVAVTNQPQH
. | TRBV15 | ATSRDGTWGDEQF
. | TRBV19 | ASSTGQGYEQY
. | TRBV20-1 | SASTEYEQY
. | TRBV7-9 | ASSLLTLEAYEQY
. | TRBV30 | AWSVRASGYEQY
. | TRBV7-9 | ASSFVPFGLAGGSYEQY
once | TRBV27 | ASSSSTSGGTDTQY
. | TRBV7-7 | ASSLGSGVSYEQY
once | TRBV2 | ASSEVAGGGGGELF
. | TRBV5-8 | ASSSPRGGYGYT
. | TRBV29-1 | SVREEPPIADTQY
. | TRBV27 | ASRGASYNSPLH
. | TRBV5-4 | AFTHRGTHQPQH